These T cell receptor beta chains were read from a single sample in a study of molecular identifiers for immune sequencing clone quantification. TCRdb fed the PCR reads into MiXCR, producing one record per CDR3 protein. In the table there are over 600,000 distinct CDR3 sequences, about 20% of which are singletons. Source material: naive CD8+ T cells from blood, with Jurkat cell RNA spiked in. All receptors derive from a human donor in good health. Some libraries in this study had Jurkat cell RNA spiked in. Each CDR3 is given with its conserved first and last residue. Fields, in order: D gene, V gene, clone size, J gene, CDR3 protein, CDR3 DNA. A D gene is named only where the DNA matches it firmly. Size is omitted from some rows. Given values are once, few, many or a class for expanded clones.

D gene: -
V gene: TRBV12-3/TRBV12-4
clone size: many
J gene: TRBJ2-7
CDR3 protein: CASTLDSIHSSYEQYF
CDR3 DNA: TGTGCCAGCACCCTGGACTCCATTCATAGCTCCTACGAGCAGTACTTC

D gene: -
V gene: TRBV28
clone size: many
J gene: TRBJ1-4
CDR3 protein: CASSLLGGNEKLFF
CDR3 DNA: TGTGCCAGCAGCCTACTCGGAGGGAATGAAAAACTGTTTTTT

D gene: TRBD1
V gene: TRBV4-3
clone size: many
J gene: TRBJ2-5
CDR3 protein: CASSPGTGGFQETQYF
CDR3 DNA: TGCGCCAGCAGCCCCGGGACAGGGGGATTCCAAGAGACCCAGTACTTC

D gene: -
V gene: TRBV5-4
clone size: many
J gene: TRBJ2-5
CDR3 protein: CASSPWGGLETQYF
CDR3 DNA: TGTGCCAGCAGCCCCTGGGGGGGCTTAGAGACCCAGTACTTC

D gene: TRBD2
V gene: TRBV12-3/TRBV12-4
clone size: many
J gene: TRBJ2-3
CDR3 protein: CASSLGSGADTQYF
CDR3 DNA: TGTGCCAGCAGTTTGGGTAGCGGGGCAGATACGCAGTATTTT

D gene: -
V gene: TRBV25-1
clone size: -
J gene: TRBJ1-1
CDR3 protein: CASSDQGWTEAFF
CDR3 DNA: TGTGCCAGCAGTGACCAGGGTTGGACTGAAGCTTTCTTT

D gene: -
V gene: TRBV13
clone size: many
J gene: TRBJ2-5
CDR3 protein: CASSPQDQETQYF
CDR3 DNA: TGTGCCAGCAGCCCACAGGACCAAGAGACCCAGTACTTC

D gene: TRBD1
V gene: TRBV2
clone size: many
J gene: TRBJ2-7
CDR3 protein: CASRRDKGQLPYEQYF
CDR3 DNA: TGTGCCAGCAGGCGAGACAAGGGACAGCTCCCCTACGAGCAGTACTTC

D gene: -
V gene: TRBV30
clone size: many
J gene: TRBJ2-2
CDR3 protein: CAWSVDWNTGELFF
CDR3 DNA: TGTGCCTGGAGTGTAGACTGGAACACCGGGGAGCTGTTTTTT

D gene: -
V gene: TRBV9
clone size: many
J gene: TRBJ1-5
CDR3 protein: CASSAEGQLNQPQHF
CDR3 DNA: TGTGCCAGCAGCGCGGAGGGACAACTCAATCAGCCCCAGCATTTT

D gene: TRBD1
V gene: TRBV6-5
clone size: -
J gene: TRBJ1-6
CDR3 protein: CASSKGTEYNSPLHF
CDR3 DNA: TGTGCCAGCAGCAAAGGGACAGAATATAATTCACCCCTCCACTTT

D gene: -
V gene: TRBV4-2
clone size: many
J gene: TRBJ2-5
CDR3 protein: CASSQDAGITLETQYF
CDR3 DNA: TGTGCCAGCAGCCAAGACGCAGGGATTACGTTAGAGACCCAGTACTTC

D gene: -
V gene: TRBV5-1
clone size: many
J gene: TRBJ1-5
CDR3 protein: CASSLTGPADYEPQHF
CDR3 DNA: TGCGCCAGCAGCTTGACGGGGCCAGCGGATTATGAGCCCCAGCATTTT

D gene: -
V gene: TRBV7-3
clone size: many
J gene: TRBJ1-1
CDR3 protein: CASSLTAGTEAFF
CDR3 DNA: TGTGCCAGCAGCCTGACAGCCGGTACTGAAGCTTTCTTT

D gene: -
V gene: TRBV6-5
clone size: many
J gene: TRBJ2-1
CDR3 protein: CASSYSPSRLHEQFF
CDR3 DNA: TGTGCCAGCAGTTACTCCCCTAGCAGACTCCATGAGCAGTTCTTC

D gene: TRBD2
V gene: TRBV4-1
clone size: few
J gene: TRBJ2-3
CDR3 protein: CASSQDWSGVSTDTQYF
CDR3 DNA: TGCGCCAGCAGCCAAGATTGGAGCGGGGTTAGCACAGATACGCAGTATTTT

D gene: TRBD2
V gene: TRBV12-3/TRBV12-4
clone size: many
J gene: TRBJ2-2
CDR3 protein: CASGIGGGTNTGELFF
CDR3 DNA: TGTGCCAGCGGAATAGGCGGGGGGACGAACACCGGGGAGCTGTTTTTT

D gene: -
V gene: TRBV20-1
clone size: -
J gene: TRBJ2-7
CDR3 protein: CSARGPGRPYEQYF
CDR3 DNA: TGCAGTGCTAGAGGACCCGGACGACCCTACGAGCAGTACTTC

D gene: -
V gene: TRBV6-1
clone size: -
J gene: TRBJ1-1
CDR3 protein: CASRSTEAFF
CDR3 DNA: TGTGCCAGCAGGAGTACTGAAGCTTTCTTT

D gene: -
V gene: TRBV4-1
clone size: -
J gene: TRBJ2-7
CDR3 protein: CASSQDSKQSYEQYF
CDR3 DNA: TGCGCCAGCAGCCAAGATTCGAAACAGTCCTACGAGCAGTACTTC

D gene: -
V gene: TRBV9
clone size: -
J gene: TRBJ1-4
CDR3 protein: CASSLNPETATNEKLFF
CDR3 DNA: TGTGCCAGCAGCCTCAACCCCGAGACAGCAACTAATGAAAAACTGTTTTTT

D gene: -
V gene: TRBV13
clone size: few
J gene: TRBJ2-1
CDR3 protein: CASSSGRTPQFF
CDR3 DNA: TGTGCCAGCAGCTCGGGCCGGACTCCCCAGTTCTTC

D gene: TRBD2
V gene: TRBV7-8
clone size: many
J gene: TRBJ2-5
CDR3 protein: CASSRTLGLALETQYF
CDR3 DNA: TGTGCCAGCAGCCGTACATTGGGACTAGCCCTAGAGACCCAGTACTTC

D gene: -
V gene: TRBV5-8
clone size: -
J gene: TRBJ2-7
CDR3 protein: CASNPTPSYEQYF
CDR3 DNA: TGTGCCAGCAACCCGACACCGAGCTACGAGCAGTACTTC

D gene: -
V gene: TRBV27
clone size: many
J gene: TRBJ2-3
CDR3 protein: CASSLLQRNPSTDTQYF
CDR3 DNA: TGTGCCAGCAGTTTACTTCAGCGGAACCCTAGCACAGATACGCAGTATTTT

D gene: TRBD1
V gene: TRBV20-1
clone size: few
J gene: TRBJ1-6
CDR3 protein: CSAPGTGVDSPLHF
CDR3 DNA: TGCAGTGCCCCCGGGACAGGGGTGGATTCACCCCTCCACTTT

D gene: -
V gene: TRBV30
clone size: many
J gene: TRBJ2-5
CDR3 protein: CAWSVLANQETQYF
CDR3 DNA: TGTGCCTGGAGTGTTCTCGCGAACCAAGAGACCCAGTACTTC

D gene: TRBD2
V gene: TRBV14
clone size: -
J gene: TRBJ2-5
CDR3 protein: CASSQARLAGQETQYF
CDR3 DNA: TGTGCCAGCAGCCAAGCCAGACTAGCGGGGCAAGAGACCCAGTACTTC

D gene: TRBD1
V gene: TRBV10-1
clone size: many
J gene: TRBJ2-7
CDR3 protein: CASSTQPRGNEQYF
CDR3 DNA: TGCGCCAGCAGTACCCAACCCAGGGGGAACGAGCAGTACTTC

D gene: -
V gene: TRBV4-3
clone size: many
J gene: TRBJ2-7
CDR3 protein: CASSQVLVQGKGEQYF
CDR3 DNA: TGCGCCAGCAGCCAAGTCCTCGTCCAGGGGAAGGGAGAGCAGTACTTC

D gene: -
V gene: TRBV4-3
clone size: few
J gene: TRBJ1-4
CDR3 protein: CASSQYSKEKLFF
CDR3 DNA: TGCGCCAGCAGCCAATATAGTAAGGAGAAACTGTTTTTT

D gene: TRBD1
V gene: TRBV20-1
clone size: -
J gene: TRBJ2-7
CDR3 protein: CSAGDRGWNEQYF
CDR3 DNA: TGCAGTGCTGGAGACAGGGGATGGAACGAGCAGTACTTC

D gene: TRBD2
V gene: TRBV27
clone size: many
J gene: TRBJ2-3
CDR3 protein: CASSYLSSGGPDTQYF
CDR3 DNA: TGTGCCAGCAGTTATCTCTCTAGCGGGGGGCCGGATACGCAGTATTTT

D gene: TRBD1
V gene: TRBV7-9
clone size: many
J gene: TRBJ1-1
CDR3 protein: CASSLIGQGPTEAFF
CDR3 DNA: TGTGCCAGCAGCTTAATCGGACAGGGACCCACTGAAGCTTTCTTT

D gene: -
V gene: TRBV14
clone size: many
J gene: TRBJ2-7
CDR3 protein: CASSQRGLIGYEQYF
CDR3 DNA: TGTGCCAGCAGCCAACGGGGGCTGATCGGCTACGAGCAGTACTTC

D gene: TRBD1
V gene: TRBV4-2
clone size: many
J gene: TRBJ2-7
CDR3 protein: CASSQEPGQGSYEQYF
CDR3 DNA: TGTGCCAGCAGCCAAGAACCGGGACAGGGAAGCTACGAGCAGTACTTC

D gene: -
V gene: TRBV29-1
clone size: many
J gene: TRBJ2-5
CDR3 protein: CSVENDEETQYF
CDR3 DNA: TGCAGCGTTGAAAATGACGAAGAGACCCAGTACTTC

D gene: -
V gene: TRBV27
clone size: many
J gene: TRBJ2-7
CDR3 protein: CASRSNWDEQYF
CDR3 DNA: TGTGCCAGCCGGAGCAATTGGGACGAGCAGTACTTC

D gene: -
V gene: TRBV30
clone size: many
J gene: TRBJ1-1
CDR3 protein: CAWNSLSSEAFF
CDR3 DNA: TGTGCCTGGAATAGCCTAAGTAGTGAAGCTTTCTTT

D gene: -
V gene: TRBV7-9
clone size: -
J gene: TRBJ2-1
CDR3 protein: CASSLGRSGYEQFF
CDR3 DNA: TGTGCCAGCAGCTTAGGAAGGAGTGGGTATGAGCAGTTCTTC

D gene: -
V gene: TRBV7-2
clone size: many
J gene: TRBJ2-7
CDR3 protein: CASSYLGNEQYF
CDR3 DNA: TGTGCCAGCAGCTATTTGGGGAACGAGCAGTACTTC

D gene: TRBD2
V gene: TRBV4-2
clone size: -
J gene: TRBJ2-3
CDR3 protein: CASSQDGVAGDTQYF
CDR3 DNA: TGTGCCAGCAGCCAAGATGGAGTAGCGGGAGATACGCAGTATTTT

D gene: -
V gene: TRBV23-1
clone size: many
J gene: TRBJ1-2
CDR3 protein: CASSHNRDRRLENYGYTF
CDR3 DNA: TGCGCCAGCAGTCACAACCGGGACCGACGACTTGAAAACTATGGCTACACCTTC

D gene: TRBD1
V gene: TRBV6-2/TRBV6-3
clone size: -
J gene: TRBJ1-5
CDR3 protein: CASSSRDRGYSNQPQHF
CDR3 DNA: TGTGCCAGCAGTTCCCGGGACAGGGGATATAGCAATCAGCCCCAGCATTTT

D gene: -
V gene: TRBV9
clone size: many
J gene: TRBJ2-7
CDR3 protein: CASSPGGFYEQYF
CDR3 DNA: TGTGCCAGCAGCCCTGGCGGCTTCTACGAGCAGTACTTC

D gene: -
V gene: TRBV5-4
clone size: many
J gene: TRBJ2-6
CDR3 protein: CASSLREAGANVLTF
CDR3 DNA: TGTGCCAGCAGCCTCAGGGAGGCGGGGGCCAACGTCCTGACTTTC

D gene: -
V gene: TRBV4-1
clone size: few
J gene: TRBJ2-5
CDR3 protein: CASSQVIREETQYF
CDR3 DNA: TGCGCCAGCAGCCAAGTTATCAGGGAGGAGACCCAGTACTTC

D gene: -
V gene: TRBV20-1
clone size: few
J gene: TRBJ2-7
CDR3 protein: CSARGPPSLNYEQYF
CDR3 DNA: TGCAGTGCTAGGGGCCCCCCAAGCCTCAACTACGAGCAGTACTTC

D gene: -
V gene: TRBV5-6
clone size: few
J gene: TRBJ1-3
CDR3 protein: CASSLQRRNTIYF
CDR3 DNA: TGTGCCAGCAGCTTGCAGAGAAGAAACACCATATATTTT

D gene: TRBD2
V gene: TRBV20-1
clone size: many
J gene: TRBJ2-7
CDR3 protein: CSVGPTSNYEQYF
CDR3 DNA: TGCAGTGTTGGCCCGACTAGCAACTACGAGCAGTACTTC

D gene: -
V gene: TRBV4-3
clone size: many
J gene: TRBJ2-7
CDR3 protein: CASSQDWAGAQYEQYF
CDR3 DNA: TGCGCCAGCAGCCAAGATTGGGCGGGGGCGCAGTACGAGCAGTACTTC

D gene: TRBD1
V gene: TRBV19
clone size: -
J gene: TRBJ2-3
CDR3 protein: CASTPRQGSDTQYF
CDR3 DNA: TGTGCCAGTACCCCGAGACAGGGGTCAGATACGCAGTATTTT

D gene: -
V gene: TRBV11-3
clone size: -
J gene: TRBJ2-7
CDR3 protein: CASIKRGDFYEQYF
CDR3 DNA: TGTGCCAGCATCAAAAGGGGGGACTTCTACGAGCAGTACTTC

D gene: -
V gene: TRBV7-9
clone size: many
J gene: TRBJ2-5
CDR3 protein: CASSLGTTNKETQYF
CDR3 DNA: TGTGCCAGCAGCTTAGGGACCACCAATAAAGAGACCCAGTACTTC

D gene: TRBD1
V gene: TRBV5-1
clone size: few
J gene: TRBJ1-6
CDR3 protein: CASSLGTGLVNSPLHF
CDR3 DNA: TGCGCCAGCAGCTTGGGGACAGGTCTCGTTAATTCACCCCTCCACTTT

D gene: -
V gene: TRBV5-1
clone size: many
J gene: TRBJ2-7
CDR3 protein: CASSLENPGAGYEQYF
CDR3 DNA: TGCGCCAGCAGCTTGGAGAATCCAGGGGCAGGCTACGAGCAGTACTTC

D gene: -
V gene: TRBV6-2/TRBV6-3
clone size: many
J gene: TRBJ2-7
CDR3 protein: CASYGGPGQYF
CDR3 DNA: TGTGCCAGCTACGGGGGGCCAGGGCAGTACTTC

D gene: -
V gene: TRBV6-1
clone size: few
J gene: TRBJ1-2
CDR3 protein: CASSEALYGSYGYTF
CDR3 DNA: TGTGCCAGCAGTGAAGCGCTATATGGAAGCTATGGCTACACCTTC

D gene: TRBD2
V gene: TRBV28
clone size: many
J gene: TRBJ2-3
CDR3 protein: CASSLYAGEEPDTQYF
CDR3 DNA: TGTGCCAGCAGTTTATACGCGGGAGAAGAGCCAGATACGCAGTATTTT

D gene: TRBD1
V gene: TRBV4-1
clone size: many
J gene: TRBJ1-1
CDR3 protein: CASSQLQGESTEAFF
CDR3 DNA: TGCGCCAGCAGCCAACTACAGGGGGAAAGCACTGAAGCTTTCTTT